Here is one T cell receptor (beta chain) with its context. What it binds is not known. The data were taken from a study of cytomegalovirus exposure and HLA in healthy donors. It was with 60 Vbeta and 13 Jbeta primers that the PCR ran. Method: immunoSEQ multiplex PCR; TCRdb's copy keeps in-frame clones and lacks some. Of about 43,000 clones listed, approximately 84% are singletons. This CDR3 has 15 residues. Findings and limits, study-wide: Sequencing depth across donors, presence/absence analyses assumed, was roughly uniform. TCR beta chains numbering 164 were designated cytomegalovirus-associated.

Material for sequencing was PBMCs. The TCR was taken from a man aged 50-60 years in good health and CMV-seronegative. The chain joins TRBV12-1 to TRBJ2-7; the table names TRBD1, a call not compared with the DNA. TRBV12-1 is termed a pseudogene. The CDR3 DNA reads as TGTGCCAGCAGCTTTTCGGACAGGGGGCCCAACGAGCAGTACTTC. Its protein product is CASSFSDRGPNEQYF.